The clone carrying this T cell receptor (beta chain) has a count of ten or more. This entry is derived from a study of T cells after yellow fever vaccination. Study information: Researchers used SMART-Seq v4 Ultra Low Input to prepare fractions that had low cell numbers.

A single record per CDR3 protein comes from TCRdb applying MiXCR to the 5' RACE reads. The sample comprises a few hundred thousand distinct CDR3 sequences, about 7.1% of which are singletons, and approximately 0.85% rests with the top ten. The ends lost 5 bases at V and 6 bases at J; junction bases unmatched: 23. This CDR3 contains 20 residues. Germline V gene sequence: CDR1 SGHAT, CDR2 FQDESV (reference sequence). This rearrangement joins TRBV11-1 to TRBJ2-3; 10 bases match TRBD2. The sequenced sample was CD4+ T cells sorted from PBMCs, obtained 15 days after the yellow fever booster vaccination. The TCR was taken from a man in his thirties or forties who received the YFV17D yellow fever vaccine. CDR3 nucleotides: TGTGCCAGCAGCCCCACTCGGTGGTTCGACAGCGGGAGGGTGAAGGATACGCAGTATTTT. As protein: CASSPTRWFDSGRVKDTQYF.